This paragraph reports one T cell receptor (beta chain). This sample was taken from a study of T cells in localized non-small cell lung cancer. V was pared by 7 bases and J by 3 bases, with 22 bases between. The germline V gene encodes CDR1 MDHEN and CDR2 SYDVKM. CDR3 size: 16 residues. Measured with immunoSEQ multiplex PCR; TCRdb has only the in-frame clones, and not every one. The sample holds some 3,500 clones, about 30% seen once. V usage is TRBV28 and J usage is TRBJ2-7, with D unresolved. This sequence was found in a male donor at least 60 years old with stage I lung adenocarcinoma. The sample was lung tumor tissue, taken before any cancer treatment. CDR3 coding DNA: TGTGCCAGCACCGAAAATGACCGAGCTCGTTTCTACGAGCAGTACTTC. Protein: CASTENDRARFYEQYF.